This T cell receptor beta chain was captured in a study of blood T cell repertoires in COVID-19. The data were produced by immunoSEQ multiplex PCR, yet TCRdb's version contains in-frame clones alone and is incomplete. Of under 25,000 clones listed, around 86% are singletons. V lost 6 bases to trimming and J lost 3 bases, with 11 bases between them. The CDR3 totals 13 residues. The V call is TRBV12-3 or TRBV12-4, the J call TRBJ1-1, with D maybe TRBD1 (6 bases). Sequencing input: peripheral blood. The clonotype originates from an elderly woman with acute or convalescent COVID-19. Written as DNA, the CDR3 is TGTGCCAGCAGACCAGGGGAGTACACTGAAGCTTTCTTT. Translated, it gives CASRPGEYTEAFF.